Below, 32 T cell receptor beta chains from the same sample are listed, as sequenced in a study of CD8 T cells in Susac syndrome. Roughly 0.45 to 1 ug RNA was reverse transcribed with random hexamers. TCRdb fed the immunoSEQ multiplex PCR reads into MiXCR, producing one record per CDR3 protein. The sample yields roughly 100,000 distinct CDR3 sequences, approximately 96% seen once. Input material: CD8+ T cells from PBMCs. The receptor set was obtained from a human donor with Susac syndrome.

The chain combines TRBV7-9 with TRBJ2-3, with TRBD1 matching 9 bases. This CDR3 comprises 15 residues. Per germline, CDR1 SEHNR and CDR2 FQNEAQ (reference sequence). J gave up 0 bases and V 4 bases, and 2 bases lay outside the gene matches. The CDR3 nucleotides read TGTGCCAGCAGCTCTACAGGGGGCAGCACAGATACGCAGTATTTT. Protein: CASSSTGGSTDTQYF.

This rearrangement joins TRBV6-6 to TRBJ2-7; D is perhaps TRBD1 (7 bases). Germline lookup yields CDR1 MNHNY and CDR2 SVGAGI (reference sequence). The CDR3 is made up of 15 amino acids. V lost 5 bases, J lost 0 bases, and 14 bases lay in between. The CDR3 nucleotides read TGTGCCAGCAGTCCACGGGGGACAGCCTCCTACGAGCAGTACTTC. It specifies CASSPRGTASYEQYF.

CDR3 DNA: TGTGCCTGGAGTAGCGGCACTGGGGCCAACGTCCTGACTTTC. Amino acid sequence: CAWSSGTGANVLTF. The chain recombines TRBV30 with TRBJ2-6; D might be TRBD2 (5 bases). The CDR3 has 14 residues. Trimming took 2 bases from V and 2 from J, leaving 7 bases between them. CDR1 and CDR2 (germline): GTSNPN, SVGIG (reference sequence). Filled out from reference TRBV30 and TRBJ2-6, the complete variable domain reads SQTIHQWPATLVQPVGSPLSLECTVEGTSNPNLYWYRQAAGRGLQLLFYSVGIGQISSEVPQNLSASRPQDRQFILSSKKLLLSDSGFYLCAWSSGTGANVLTFGAGSRLTVL.

J is TRBJ2-3 and V is TRBV12-3 or TRBV12-4; no reliable D call. The CDR3 runs to 14 residues. Trimming took off 2 bases at V and 2 bases at J, with 8 bases between the two ends. CDR3 DNA: TGTGCCAGCAGTTTAACCGAAAACACAGATACGCAGTATTTT. Its protein is CASSLTENTDTQYF.

The V gene is TRBV28, the J gene TRBJ1-2; tentative D call: TRBD1 (5 bases). CDR3 length: 11 residues. Trimming pared 10 bases from V and 7 bases from J, leaving 13 bases between. Germline values: CDR1 MDHEN, CDR2 SYDVKM. CDR3 DNA sequence: TGTGCCACCTGGGGGGGTACTGGCTACACCTTC. Translating gives CATWGGTGYTF.

The J gene is TRBJ1-4, the V gene TRBV6-8, with 7 bases fitting TRBD1. The V and J ends lost 7 bases and 5 bases, in that order; junction bases with no gene match: 10. CDR3 length equals 15 residues. Germline-derived CDR1 and CDR2 are MNHGY and SAAAGT. CDR3 DNA: TGTGCCAGCAACCCAGCGGGGACAGAGAATGAAAAACTGTTTTTT. Translated: CASNPAGTENEKLFF.

The genes are TRBV20-1 and TRBJ2-7; TRBD1 matches at 10 bases. V lost 3 bases and J lost 6; bases outside the gene matches: 5. The length of the CDR3 is 13 residues. Germline-derived CDR1 and CDR2 are DFQATT and SNEGSKA (reference sequence). The CDR3 is CSASGTGDSEQYF. In nucleotides, the CDR3 is TGCAGTGCTAGTGGGACAGGGGACTCCGAGCAGTACTTC.

The chain carries TRBV5-4 and TRBJ2-4; no clear D gene. The CDR3 is 15 amino acids. Trimming left V 1 base short and J 4 bases short, with 12 bases between. The V gene's germline CDR1 is SGHNT and CDR2 YYREEE (reference sequence). The CDR3 loop reads CASSLNWQNKNIQYF. Here the CDR3 DNA reads TGTGCCAGCAGCTTGAATTGGCAGAATAAAAACATTCAGTACTTC.

V is TRBV15 and J is TRBJ2-2; maybe TRBD1 (6 bases). Trimming removed 1 base at V and 5 bases at J, with 14 bases between. The CDR3 loop spans 16 amino acids. In germline, CDR1 is LNHNV, CDR2 YYDKDF (reference sequence). DNA of the CDR3: TGTGCCACCAGCAGAGTTGGGGGCAGGGAAACCGGGGAGCTGTTTTTT. This gives the protein CATSRVGGRETGELFF. Drawing the rest from reference TRBV15 and TRBJ2-2, the complete variable domain is DAMVIQNPRYQVTQFGKPVTLSCSQTLNHNVMYWYQQKSSQAPKLLFHYYDKDFNNEADTPDNFQSRRPNTSFCFLDIRSPGLGDTAMYLCATSRVGGRETGELFFGEGSRLTVL.

J is TRBJ1-3 and V is TRBV30; 7 bases agree with TRBD1. The CDR3 is 14 amino acids. V dropped 3 bases and J dropped 1; count of bases not matched to a gene: 3. CDR1 and CDR2 from the germline V gene are GTSNPN and SVGIG (reference sequence). The CDR3 here is CAWRAGGSGNTIYF. Here the CDR3 DNA reads TGTGCCTGGAGGGCAGGGGGATCTGGAAACACCATATATTTT.

The V and J genes are TRBV7-9 and TRBJ1-2; TRBD1 might be the D (6 bases). The V gene lost 7 bases and the J gene lost 4 bases, with 13 bases spanning the gap. Germline CDR1 SEHNR, CDR2 FQNEAQ (reference sequence). CDR3 length equals 13 residues. In DNA form, the CDR3 reads TGTGCCAGCACCCTCCGGGGGGCCTATGGCTACACCTTC. Its protein product is CASTLRGAYGYTF. Complete variable domain (other parts from reference TRBV7-9 and TRBJ1-2): DTGVSQNPRHKITKRGQNVTFRCDPISEHNRLYWYRQTLGQGPEFLTYFQNEAQLEKSRLLSDRFSAERPKGSFSTLEIQRTEQGDSAMYLCASTLRGAYGYTFGSGTRLTVV.

The chain recombines TRBV20-1 with TRBJ1-5, with a tentative D call TRBD1 (5 bases). The V gene's germline CDR1 is DFQATT and CDR2 SNEGSKA (reference sequence). CDR3 length equals 15 residues. V was shortened by 3 bases and J by 1 base, with 13 bases between the two germline ends. The CDR3, as DNA: TGCAGTGCTAGTTCGAACGGGGCAAGCAATCAGCCCCAGCATTTT. Its translation is CSASSNGASNQPQHF.

V is TRBV5-1 and J is TRBJ1-4; 9 bases match TRBD1. The CDR3 loop spans 15 amino acids. Looked up from germline, CDR1 is SGHRS and CDR2 is YFSETQ. Trimming took 4 bases from V and 10 from J; bases not matched to a gene: 11. The CDR3 spells CASSGGAQGARKLFF. CDR3 bases: TGCGCCAGCAGCGGGGGTGCACAGGGGGCGCGAAAACTGTTTTTT.

This sequence joins TRBV29-1 and TRBJ2-2, with D possibly being TRBD2 (6 bases). The germline V and J ends were trimmed by 7 bases and 7 bases, with 13 bases remaining between them. The V gene's germline CDR1 is SQVTM and CDR2 ANQGSEA. The length of the CDR3 is 12 residues. CDR3 loop: CSGTASDGELFF. The CDR3 DNA sequence: TGCAGCGGAACCGCTAGCGACGGGGAGCTGTTTTTT.

The rearrangement joins TRBV18 to TRBJ2-5, with D tentatively TRBD2 (5 bases). Trimming pared 0 bases from V and 2 bases from J, leaving 7 bases between. Germline-derived CDR1 and CDR2 are KGHSH and LQKENI. This CDR3 spans 14 amino acids. The CDR3 loop is CASSPPDWQETQYF. The CDR3 bases are TGTGCCAGCTCACCACCGGACTGGCAAGAGACCCAGTACTTC.

The CDR3 DNA is TGTGCCTGGACCCGTGTATCGGCTCAAGAGACCCAGTACTTC. As protein: CAWTRVSAQETQYF. The chain joins TRBV30 to TRBJ2-5; D is unresolved. Germline V gives CDR1 GTSNPN, CDR2 SVGIG (reference sequence). V lost 4 bases, J lost 2 bases, and 14 bases lay in between. The CDR3 is made up of 14 amino acids.

This rearrangement joins TRBV20-1 to TRBJ1-1; D not certain. Trimming cost V 4 bases and J 1 base, with 13 bases left between them. This CDR3 is 14 amino acids long. CDR1 and CDR2 from the germline V gene are DFQATT and SNEGSKA (reference sequence). The CDR3 sequence is CSATQTPWNTEAFF. DNA of the CDR3: TGCAGTGCTACCCAGACACCGTGGAACACTGAAGCTTTCTTT.

This chain joins TRBV20-1 and TRBJ1-5; no firm D call. Germline assignment: CDR1 DFQATT and CDR2 SNEGSKA (reference sequence). Deletions cut 5 bases from V and 4 bases from J, with 18 bases between. This CDR3 has 15 amino acids. CDR3 coding DNA: TGCAGTGCTCACGACGGAGGGAGGGCGAATCAGCCCCAGCATTTT. Amino acids: CSAHDGGRANQPQHF.

The J gene is TRBJ2-1, the V gene TRBV30; a possible D gene is TRBD1 (6 bases). Germline loops: CDR1 GTSNPN, CDR2 SVGIG (reference sequence). V lost 3 bases and J 9 bases, leaving 24 bases between the germline ends. This CDR3 region has 16 residues. As DNA, the CDR3 is TGTGCCTGGAGCACAGGGTGGGGGAGACCTAACGTTGAGCAGTTCTTC. Translated, it gives CAWSTGWGRPNVEQFF.

The chain uses TRBV6-2 or TRBV6-3 and TRBJ1-5; a possible D gene is TRBD1 (6 bases). Germline CDR1 reads MNHEY; CDR2 reads SVGEGT. Trimming stripped 6 bases from V and 4 bases from J, with 16 bases between. The CDR3 runs to 15 residues. The CDR3, as DNA: TGTGCCAGCAGATTACAGGGAGGGGGTAATCAGCCCCAGCATTTT. Amino acids: CASRLQGGGNQPQHF.

CDR3 coding DNA: TGTGCCAGCAGCTTAGTGGAAGGGGGGGCCTCTATTGGGCAGTTCTTC. It is translated as CASSLVEGGASIGQFF. J is TRBJ2-1 and V is TRBV7-8; TRBD2 might be the D (7 bases). The V gene lost 1 base and the J gene lost 12 bases, with 22 bases spanning the gap. The CDR3 runs to 16 residues. Germline CDR1 and CDR2: SGHVS and FQNEAQ.

The J gene is TRBJ1-5, the V gene TRBV12-3 or TRBV12-4; TRBD1 aligns across 7 bases. CDR3 length equals 16 residues. Trimming cost V 5 bases and J 0 bases; bases outside gene matches: 7. The CDR3 DNA sequence: TGTGCCAGCAGTGACCAAAGACAGGGTAGCAATCAGCCCCAGCATTTT. Amino acid sequence: CASSDQRQGSNQPQHF.

The genes are TRBV20-1 and TRBJ1-2; 8 bases match TRBD1. Germline values: CDR1 DFQATT, CDR2 SNEGSKA (reference sequence). The CDR3 runs 13 residues. V trimming: 5 bases; J trimming: 4 bases; junction bases outside the gene matches: 6. Here the CDR3 reads CSADAGQGYGYTF. The DNA of the CDR3 is TGCAGTGCTGACGCCGGACAGGGCTATGGCTACACCTTC.

This sequence joins TRBV20-1 and TRBJ2-3; D possibly uses TRBD1 or TRBD2 (5 bases each). The CDR3 is 15 residues long. Germline CDR1 and CDR2: DFQATT and SNEGSKA (reference sequence). Trimming left V 3 bases short and J 2 bases short, with 15 bases between. This CDR3 reads CSARPRDPNTDTQYF. CDR3 nucleotide sequence: TGCAGTGCTAGGCCCCGGGACCCTAACACAGATACGCAGTATTTT.

The rearrangement links TRBV20-1 to TRBJ2-1, with D unclear. CDR3 length: 19 residues. The germline V and J ends were trimmed by 0 bases and 8 bases, with 29 bases remaining between them. CDR1 is DFQATT and CDR2 is SNEGSKA in the germline V gene (reference sequence). The CDR3 bases are TGCAGTGCTAGAGATCCCCACCGGGCAGGCGCCTCGTGGATGGATGAGCAGTTCTTC. Protein product: CSARDPHRAGASWMDEQFF.

This chain uses TRBV20-1 with TRBJ1-1; D uncertain. CDR1 and CDR2 (germline): DFQATT, SNEGSKA (reference sequence). The length of the CDR3 is 11 residues. Trimming shortened V by 3 bases and J by 6 bases, and 8 bases separated the two germline ends. In DNA, the CDR3 is TGCAGTGCTAGTGGCAAGGCTGAAGCTTTCTTT. Translated: CSASGKAEAFF.

The chain carries TRBV20-1 and TRBJ2-3, with 10 bases matching TRBD2. The CDR3 spans 17 residues. Trimming took 1 base from V and 4 from J; bases not matched to a gene: 11. Looked up from germline, CDR1 is DFQATT and CDR2 is SNEGSKA (reference sequence). CDR3 amino acids: CSARAFGSGGAADTQYF. The CDR3 DNA reads TGCAGTGCTAGAGCATTCGGCAGCGGGGGGGCGGCAGATACGCAGTATTTT.

The chain recombines TRBV7-8 with TRBJ1-5, with 8 bases matching TRBD1. J lost 4 bases, V lost 5 bases, and 7 bases had no gene match. Per the germline V gene, CDR1 is SGHVS and CDR2 is FQNEAQ. This CDR3 has 15 amino acids. CDR3 sequence: CASSKTGVRNQPQHF. The DNA of the CDR3 is TGTGCCAGCAGCAAGACAGGGGTGCGGAATCAGCCCCAGCATTTT.

This clonotype was counted once. The rearrangement joins TRBV19 to TRBJ2-1; D is unresolved. The CDR3 contains 14 residues. Germline CDR1 reads LNHDA; CDR2 reads SQIVND (reference sequence). Trimming shortened V by 1 base and J by 8 bases, and 12 bases separated the two germline ends. CDR3 DNA sequence: TGTGCCAGTAGTATAGCAGCCGGGCCGGATGAGCAGTTCTTC. Amino acids: CASSIAAGPDEQFF.

The chain couples TRBV27 to TRBJ2-3; possibly TRBD2 for D (6 bases). Trimming took 6 bases from V and 1 from J, leaving 17 bases between them. Germline CDR1 and CDR2: MNHEY and SMNVEV (reference sequence). This CDR3 has 16 residues. The DNA of the CDR3 is TGTGCCAGCAGCCCAGGAGTTGGCGGGGGCACAGATACGCAGTATTTT. Its protein is CASSPGVGGGTDTQYF.

This rearrangement joins TRBV12-3 or TRBV12-4 to TRBJ1-1, with D perhaps matching TRBD1 (5 bases). The CDR3 sequence is 14 residues long. Trimming removed 7 bases from V and 1 base from J, with 13 bases in between. The CDR3 DNA reads as TGTGCCAGCACCACCGGGACTCCGAACACTGAAGCTTTCTTT. Encoded protein: CASTTGTPNTEAFF.

This chain links TRBV28 with TRBJ2-3, with TRBD1 matching over 7 bases. The CDR3 extends over 17 amino acids. Per germline, CDR1 MDHEN and CDR2 SYDVKM. J gave up 0 bases and V 3 bases, and 9 bases lay outside the gene matches. The CDR3 sequence is CASSFGTGVPSTDTQYF. CDR3 nucleotides: TGTGCCAGCAGTTTCGGAACAGGGGTCCCTAGCACAGATACGCAGTATTTT.